This TCR beta chain derives from a study of blood T cells in healthy people across ages. This clonotype was seen only a few times. V was shortened by 4 bases and J by 8 bases, with 21 bases between the two germline ends. Per the germline V gene, CDR1 is SGHTS and CDR2 is YDEGEE. The CDR3 is made up of 15 amino acids. A second PCR, run for about 6 to 11 cycles, used a sample-barcoded 5' primer plus a J-beta primer mix. Using its own MiXCR run on the 5' RACE reads, TCRdb lists one record per CDR3 protein. The data hold hundreds of thousands of distinct CDR3 sequences, with about 43% observed a single time. Per individual sample, total RNA of at least 5 micrograms was extracted.

This sequence joins TRBV5-8 and TRBJ1-2; perhaps TRBD1 as D (6 bases). The sequenced sample consisted of blood. The clonotype comes from a man older than 75 in good health. CDR3 amino acids: CASSAQQGNYGGYTF. The DNA of the CDR3 is TGTGCCAGCAGCGCCCAACAGGGAAACTATGGCGGCTACACCTTC.